These 20 T cell receptor beta chains were sequenced from one sample in a study of blood T cell repertoires in COVID-19. Method: immunoSEQ multiplex PCR; TCRdb's copy keeps in-frame clones and lacks some. This sample has 150,000 to 200,000 clones, with around 79% found just once. The sample taken for sequencing was peripheral blood. The receptors originated from a man in his fifties or sixties with active or convalescent COVID-19.

This clone appeared a single time. The rearrangement uses TRBV29-1 and TRBJ2-2, with 8 bases identical to TRBD1. Unmatched junction bases numbered 9, after V lost 1 base and J lost 5 bases. CDR1 is SQVTM, CDR2 ANQGSEA, per germline. The CDR3 consists of 16 residues. Here the CDR3 DNA reads TGCAGCGTTGAAGTCATGACAGGGGTGGGAACCGGGGAGCTGTTTTTT. This sequence encodes CSVEVMTGVGTGELFF.

J is TRBJ2-5 and V is TRBV6-5, with TRBD2 as a possible D gene (6 bases). Germline CDR1 is MNHEY and CDR2 is SVGAGI. The V end lost 5 bases, the J end lost 4 bases, and 17 bases lay between the germline ends. The CDR3 sequence is 15 residues long. The CDR3, as DNA: TGTGCCAGCAGTCAACCCTCGCGGGATCTAGAGACCCAGTACTTC. This sequence encodes CASSQPSRDLETQYF.

The V call is TRBV18, the J call TRBJ2-7; D may be TRBD1 (6 bases). The V gene lost 3 bases and the J gene lost 2 bases, with 14 bases spanning the gap. The V gene's germline CDR1 is KGHSH and CDR2 LQKENI. The CDR3 runs to 15 residues. CDR3 coding DNA: TGTGCCAGCTCACCTCCAGGGGCAGCCACCTACGAGCAGTACTTC. Its protein is CASSPPGAATYEQYF.

This chain connects TRBV5-1 to TRBJ1-1; D is perhaps TRBD1 (6 bases). This CDR3 contains 13 residues. Germline V gene data show CDR1 as SGHRS and CDR2 as YFSETQ. Deletions cut 4 bases from V and 7 bases from J, with 14 bases between. The CDR3 coding sequence is TGCGCCAGCAGCATTTGGACAGACTTTGAAGCTTTCTTT. It yields the protein CASSIWTDFEAFF. The entire variable domain, with the rest obtained from reference TRBV5-1 and TRBJ1-1, is as follows: KAGVTQTPRYLIKTRGQQVTLSCSPISGHRSVSWYQQTPGQGLQFLFEYFSETQRNKGNFPGRFSGRQFSNSRSEMNVSTLELGDSALYLCASSIWTDFEAFFGQGTRLTVV.

This clone was picked up a small number of times. The chain joins TRBV21-1 to TRBJ1-1. TRBV21-1 is classified as a pseudogene. The CDR3 contains 18 residues. The CDR3: CASSKQVRGAYMNTEAFF. In DNA, the CDR3 is TGTGCCAGCAGCAAACAGGTGCGGGGCGCTTATATGAACACTGAAGCTTTCTTT.

CDR3 DNA sequence: TGCAGCGTTGGGGGGGGGATCCCTAATGAGCAGTTCTTC. Amino acids: CSVGGGIPNEQFF. J is TRBJ2-1 and V is TRBV29-1; 7 nucleotides align to TRBD2. The germline V gene encodes CDR1 SQVTM and CDR2 ANQGSEA. This CDR3 is 13 amino acids long. Trimming removed 4 bases from V and 7 bases from J; junction bases left unmatched: 7.

The V call is TRBV10-3, the J call TRBJ2-3; the match to TRBD2 covers 7 bases. Germline values: CDR1 ENHRY, CDR2 SYGVKD. V was clipped by 4 bases and J by 6 bases; unmatched bases: 13. This CDR3 is built from 16 residues. CDR3 region: CAISGRSGGKKDTQYF. Here the CDR3 DNA reads TGTGCCATCAGTGGTCGCTCGGGGGGTAAGAAGGATACGCAGTATTTT.

This chain links TRBV28 with TRBJ2-3, with 11 nucleotides matching TRBD2. The CDR3 contains 16 residues. The germline V gene encodes CDR1 MDHEN and CDR2 SYDVKM. V was pared by 4 bases and J by 2 bases, with 5 bases of the junction left unmatched. The CDR3 loop is CASSSGTSGYTDTQYF. CDR3 in DNA: TGTGCCAGCAGTTCGGGGACTAGCGGTTACACAGATACGCAGTATTTT. The entire variable domain, with the rest obtained from reference TRBV28 and TRBJ2-3, is as follows: DVKVTQSSRYLVKRTGEKVFLECVQDMDHENMFWYRQDPGLGLRLIYFSYDVKMKEKGDIPEGYSVSREKKERFSLILESASTNQTSMYLCASSSGTSGYTDTQYFGPGTRLTVL.

J is TRBJ2-1 and V is TRBV3-1 (or the pseudogene TRBV3-2), with D unresolved. V was pared by 4 bases and J by 2 bases, with 12 bases between. Per germline, CDR1 LGHDT and CDR2 YNNKEL (reference sequence). The CDR3 consists of 15 residues. The chain's CDR3 is CASSPAGRTYNEQFF. CDR3 in DNA: TGTGCCAGCAGCCCGGCAGGTAGGACCTACAATGAGCAGTTCTTC.

The chain combines TRBV21-1 with TRBJ1-3; the D call in the table, TRBD1, was not verified against the DNA. TRBV21-1 is labeled a pseudogene. CDR3 size: 19 residues. DNA of the CDR3: TGTGCCAGCAGCAAACCCATAGACAGGGGGCACGCCTCTGGAAACACCATATATTTT. Translated: CASSKPIDRGHASGNTIYF.

The V and J genes are TRBV11-2 and TRBJ1-2; D is ambiguous. Deletions cut 4 bases from V and 8 bases from J, with 11 bases between. The CDR3 has 12 amino acids. In germline, CDR1 is SGHAT, CDR2 FQNNGV. CDR3 residues: CASSSLDGGYTF. DNA for the CDR3: TGTGCCAGCAGCTCCCTAGATGGAGGCTACACCTTC.

This clone was seen a few times. This chain uses TRBV7-2 with TRBJ1-2; 10 bases map to TRBD1. V lost 4 bases and J lost 1; bases outside the gene matches: 6. Germline V gene data show CDR1 as SGHTA and CDR2 as FQGNSA. This CDR3 contains 16 residues. This CDR3 is CASSSRQGADNYGYTF. CDR3 nucleotides: TGTGCCAGCAGCTCCCGACAGGGGGCTGATAACTATGGCTACACCTTC.

In its sample, this clone was seen a few times. The chain links TRBV10-3 to TRBJ1-2, with D perhaps TRBD1 (5 bases). Germline assignment: CDR1 ENHRY and CDR2 SYGVKD. V lost 5 bases and J lost 0, with 13 bases in between. CDR3 length: 15 amino acids. The CDR3 DNA follows: TGTGCCATCAGTCCAGGGTTGGGTACTAACTATGGCTACACCTTC. Its translation: CAISPGLGTNYGYTF.

The CDR3 loop reads CASSETGGTGELFF. The CDR3 coding sequence is TGTGCCAGCAGTGAAACAGGGGGTACCGGGGAGCTGTTTTTT. The V and J genes are TRBV6-1 and TRBJ2-2, with 8 nucleotides matching TRBD1. The V and J ends lost 2 bases and 5 bases, in that order; junction bases with no gene match: 1. This CDR3 is built from 14 residues. The V gene's germline CDR1 is MNHNS and CDR2 SASEGT.

V is TRBV27 and J is TRBJ2-3; 9 bases line up with TRBD2. This CDR3 has 15 amino acids. Germline V gene lookup returns CDR1 MNHEY and CDR2 SMNVEV (reference sequence). Trimming at V came to 3 bases and at J to 8 bases, leaving 9 bases not matched to a gene. The CDR3 here is CASSLAGGPLVTQYF. For the CDR3, the DNA is TGTGCCAGCAGTTTGGCGGGAGGGCCTTTGGTTACGCAGTATTTT.

This clone was detected once. The J gene is TRBJ2-7, the V gene TRBV28; 7 positions agree with TRBD1. Looked up from germline, CDR1 is MDHEN and CDR2 is SYDVKM. CDR3 length equals 13 residues. V was clipped by 2 bases and J by 9 bases; unmatched bases: 7. The DNA of the CDR3 is TGTGCCAGCAGTTTAAGGGGGCCGCTGGGGCAGTACTTC. It is translated as CASSLRGPLGQYF.

This clone appeared a few times. The genes are TRBV30 and TRBJ1-1; D perhaps matches TRBD1 (6 bases). This CDR3 spans 12 amino acids. Germline CDR1 and CDR2: GTSNPN and SVGIG (reference sequence). The V end lost 2 bases, the J end lost 11 bases, and 15 bases lay between the germline ends. The CDR3 reads CAWSPGQLVAFF. The CDR3 DNA sequence: TGTGCCTGGAGTCCCGGACAGCTTGTTGCTTTCTTT.

The V and J genes are TRBV6-5 and TRBJ2-4; no firm D call. The CDR3 loop spans 14 amino acids. Per the germline V gene, CDR1 is MNHEY and CDR2 is SVGAGI. V shed 8 bases and J shed 6 bases, with 17 bases lying between them. The CDR3 here is CASLLDAGGNIQYF. DNA for the CDR3: TGTGCCAGCCTTCTCGACGCCGGCGGAAACATTCAGTACTTC.

The chain's CDR3 is CASNQPGQGPNSPLHF. DNA of the CDR3: TGTGCCAGTAACCAACCTGGACAGGGGCCTAATTCACCCCTCCACTTT. V and J are TRBV19 and TRBJ1-6, with 9 bases that match TRBD1. CDR1 is LNHDA, CDR2 SQIVND, per germline (reference sequence). CDR3 length: 16 residues. V gave up 7 bases and J gave up 6 bases; unmatched junction bases: 10.

This clone appeared once. The V gene is TRBV6-5, the J gene TRBJ1-5; tentatively, D is TRBD1 (5 bases). Germline CDR1 reads MNHEY; CDR2 reads SVGAGI. The length of the CDR3 is 12 residues. Trimming left V 8 bases short and J 6 bases short, with 11 bases between. The CDR3 sequence: CASGHGGQPQHF. For the CDR3, the DNA is TGTGCCAGCGGCCACGGGGGTCAGCCCCAGCATTTT.